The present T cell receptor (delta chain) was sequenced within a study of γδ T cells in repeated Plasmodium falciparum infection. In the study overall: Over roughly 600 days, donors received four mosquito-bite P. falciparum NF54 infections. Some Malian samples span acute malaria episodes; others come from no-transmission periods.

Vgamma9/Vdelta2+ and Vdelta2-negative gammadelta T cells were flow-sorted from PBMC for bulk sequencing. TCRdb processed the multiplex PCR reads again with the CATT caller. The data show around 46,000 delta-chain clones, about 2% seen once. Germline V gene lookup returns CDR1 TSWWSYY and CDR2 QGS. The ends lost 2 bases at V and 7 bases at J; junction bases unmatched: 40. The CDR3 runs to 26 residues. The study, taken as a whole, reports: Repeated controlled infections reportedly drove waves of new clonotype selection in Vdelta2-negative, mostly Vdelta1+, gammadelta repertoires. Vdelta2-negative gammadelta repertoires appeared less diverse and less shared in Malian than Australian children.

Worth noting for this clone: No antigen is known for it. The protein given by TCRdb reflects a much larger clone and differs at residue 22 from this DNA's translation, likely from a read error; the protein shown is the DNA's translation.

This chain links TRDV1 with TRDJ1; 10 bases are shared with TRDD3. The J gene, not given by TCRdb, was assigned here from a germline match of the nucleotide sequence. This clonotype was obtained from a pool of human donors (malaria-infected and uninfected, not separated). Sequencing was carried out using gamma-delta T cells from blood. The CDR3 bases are TGTGCTCTTGGGGAAATCGGTTCTCGACCTTACCCCGCTTACTGGGGGATGGAATTAGAGCAGGCTAAACTCATCTTT. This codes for CALGEIGSRPYPAYWGMELEQAKLIF.